The source of this TCR beta chain is a study of blood T cell repertoires in COVID-19. Study context: Acute and convalescent COVID-19 samples came from the United States, Italy and Spain. PBMCs, B-cell-depleted T cells, or T cells provided the cDNA or gDNA that made up the material.

Methods used by the authors: Estimation of nucleated cell counts relied on the amplification of reference gene primers. The method was immunoSEQ multiplex PCR; TCRdb's version includes in-frame clones alone and lacks a portion of them. The V and J calls and clone size were taken over from that table, and D and trimming were inferred from the DNA. The profile shows 380,000 or so clones, approximately 86% of them singletons. CDR3 length: 16 residues. Germline V gene data show CDR1 as MGHRA and CDR2 as YSYEKL. With 4 bases removed from V and 4 bases from J, the gap between germline ends came to 20 bases. Patients from Seattle were sampled longitudinally, starting during active infection.

This chain links TRBV4-1 with TRBJ2-7; a weak D match, TRBD1 (6 bases). The source material was peripheral blood. The sequence came from a woman aged 55-69 years with COVID-19, enrolled during active disease. CDR3: CASSLTSGTKYYEQYF. CDR3 nucleotides: TGCGCCAGCAGCCTTACTTCCGGGACAAAGTATTACGAGCAGTACTTC.